Below are 9 T cell receptor beta chains sequenced from a single sample in a study of blood T cell repertoires in COVID-19. The data were produced by immunoSEQ multiplex PCR, yet TCRdb's version contains in-frame clones alone and is incomplete. The profile shows more than 150,000 clones, approximately 91% of them singletons. Input material: peripheral blood. Receptors were obtained from a man in his fifties with acute or convalescent COVID-19.

This clone appeared once. The chain has TRBV5-1 and TRBJ2-3; TRBD2 aligns across 9 bases. The V and J ends lost 0 bases and 2 bases, in that order; junction bases with no gene match: 7. The CDR3 extends over 17 amino acids. The germline V gene encodes CDR1 SGHRS and CDR2 YFSETQ. CDR3 nucleotides: TGCGCCAGCAGCTTGGCGGCTAGCGGGGACCCCACAGATACGCAGTATTTT. As protein: CASSLAASGDPTDTQYF.

The chain has TRBV12-2 and TRBJ2-1; the D call TRBD2 from the table was never checked on the DNA. TRBV12-2 is recorded as a pseudogene. CDR3 length: 20 amino acids. In DNA, the CDR3 is TGTGCAAGTCGCTTAGGGTCCGGCCATAGCAGGGAGGCGGCCTACAATGAGCAGTTCTTC. As protein: CASRLGSGHSREAAYNEQFF.

The rearrangement uses TRBV12-5 and TRBJ1-2; possibly TRBD1 for D (5 bases). There are 16 residues in the CDR3. In germline, CDR1 is LGHNT, CDR2 FRNRAP. V lost 5 bases to trimming and J lost 1 base, with 17 bases between them. The CDR3 protein is CASGNDQGSLNYGYTF. As DNA, the CDR3 is TGTGCTAGTGGTAACGACCAGGGTTCCCTTAACTATGGCTACACCTTC.

This chain links TRBV3-1 (or the pseudogene TRBV3-2) with TRBJ1-2, with 9 bases identical to TRBD1. There are 13 residues in the CDR3. Per the germline V gene, CDR1 is LGHDT and CDR2 is YNNKEL (reference sequence). With 3 bases clipped from V and 6 bases from J, the junction kept 2 bases outside the gene matches. The CDR3 DNA sequence: TGTGCCAGCAGCCACAGGACAGGGGATGGCTACACCTTC. Translating it yields CASSHRTGDGYTF.

With respect to this clone: The sample carries other DNA sequences with the same CDR3. DNA of the CDR3: TGTGCCAGCAGTCTCCTATACAATGAGCAGTTCTTC. It translates to CASSLLYNEQFF. This sequence joins TRBV28 and TRBJ2-1; D not certain. Between the trimmed V and J ends, which lost 5 bases and 4 bases, there was a span of 6 bases. Germline V gives CDR1 MDHEN, CDR2 SYDVKM. The CDR3 runs 12 residues.

This clone was detected once. The genes are TRBV5-1 and TRBJ1-3; 10 positions agree with TRBD1. V lost 4 bases to trimming and J lost 4 bases; unmatched junction nucleotides: 11. Per germline, CDR1 SGHRS and CDR2 YFSETQ. The CDR3 runs 17 residues. CDR3 DNA: TGCGCCAGCAGCCCTGGACAGGGGGTTTTGAAGGGAAACACCATATATTTT. This translates into CASSPGQGVLKGNTIYF.

This sequence joins TRBV4-3 and TRBJ2-2; the D is unclear. The germline V gene has CDR1 LGHNA and CDR2 YSLEER. Trimming cost V 4 bases and J 7 bases, with 10 bases left between them. The CDR3 spans 13 residues. DNA for the CDR3: TGCGCCAGCAGCCGATCCACGGGCGGGGAGCTGTTTTTT. It yields the protein CASSRSTGGELFF.

The rearrangement links TRBV6-5 to TRBJ2-7; 8 bases agree with TRBD2. Unmatched junction bases numbered 8, after V lost 5 bases and J lost 2 bases. Germline V gives CDR1 MNHEY, CDR2 SVGAGI. The CDR3 loop spans 15 amino acids. CDR3: CASSLSGSGAYEQYF. For the CDR3, the DNA is TGTGCCAGCAGTCTCAGCGGGAGTGGAGCCTACGAGCAGTACTTC.

This clone came up once. J is TRBJ1-4 and V is TRBV5-5, with D possibly TRBD1 on 5 matching bases. This CDR3 comprises 15 residues. Germline assignment: CDR1 SGHKS and CDR2 YYEKEE (reference sequence). The germline V and J ends were trimmed by 4 bases and 7 bases, with 17 bases remaining between them. CDR3 sequence (DNA): TGTGCCAGCAGCCCCCAACAGGTTGTGGCTGAAAAACTGTTTTTT. Translating it yields CASSPQQVVAEKLFF.